This T cell receptor (beta chain) stems from a study of blood T cell repertoires in COVID-19. Overall study context: The United States, Italy and Spain supplied acute and convalescent COVID-19 samples. PBMCs, B-cell-depleted T cells, or T cells were the source of the cDNA or gDNA that made up the material.

Authors' methods: Scientists estimated how many nucleated cells there were by amplifying reference gene primers. Here immunoSEQ multiplex PCR was the method, and the copy in TCRdb shows in-frame clones only, minus some. V, J and clone size are those of that table, while D and trimming were read from the DNA. The sample contains approximately 200,000 clones, 88% of which appear only once. This CDR3 has 13 residues. Germline V gene lookup returns CDR1 SGHDN and CDR2 FVKESK. V was trimmed by 6 bases and J by 4 bases, leaving 11 bases between them. The sequence derives from a woman aged 25 to 39 with acute or convalescent COVID-19. Sequencing was done on a sample of peripheral blood. This chain connects TRBV14 to TRBJ2-3, with TRBD2 as a possible D gene (6 bases). CDR3 nucleotide sequence: TGTGCCAGCAGACTAGCCGGCGCAGATACGCAGTATTTT. Encoded protein: CASRLAGADTQYF. The variable domain in full, completed from reference TRBV14 and TRBJ2-3, reads EAGVTQFPSHSVIEKGQTVTLRCDPISGHDNLYWYRRVMGKEIKFLLHFVKESKQDESGMPNNRFLAERTGGTYSTLKVQPAELEDSGVYFCASRLAGADTQYFGPGTRLTVL.